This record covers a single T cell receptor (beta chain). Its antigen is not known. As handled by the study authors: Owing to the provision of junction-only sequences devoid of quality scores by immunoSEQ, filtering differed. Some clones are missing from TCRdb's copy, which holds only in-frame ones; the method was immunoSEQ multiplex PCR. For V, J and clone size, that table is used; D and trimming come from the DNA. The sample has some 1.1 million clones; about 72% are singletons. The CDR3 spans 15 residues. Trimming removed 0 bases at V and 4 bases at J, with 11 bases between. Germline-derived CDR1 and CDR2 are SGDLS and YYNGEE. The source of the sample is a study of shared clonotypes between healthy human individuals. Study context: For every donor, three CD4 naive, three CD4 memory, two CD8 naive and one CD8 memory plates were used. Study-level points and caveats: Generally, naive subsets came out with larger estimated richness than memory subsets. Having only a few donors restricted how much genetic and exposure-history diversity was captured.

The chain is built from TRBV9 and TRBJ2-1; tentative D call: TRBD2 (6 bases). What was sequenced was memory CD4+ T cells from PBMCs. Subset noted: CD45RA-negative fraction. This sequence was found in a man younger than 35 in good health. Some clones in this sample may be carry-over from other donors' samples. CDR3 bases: TGTGCCAGCAGCGTAGCACTAGCAGATTACAATGAGCAGTTCTTC. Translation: CASSVALADYNEQFF.